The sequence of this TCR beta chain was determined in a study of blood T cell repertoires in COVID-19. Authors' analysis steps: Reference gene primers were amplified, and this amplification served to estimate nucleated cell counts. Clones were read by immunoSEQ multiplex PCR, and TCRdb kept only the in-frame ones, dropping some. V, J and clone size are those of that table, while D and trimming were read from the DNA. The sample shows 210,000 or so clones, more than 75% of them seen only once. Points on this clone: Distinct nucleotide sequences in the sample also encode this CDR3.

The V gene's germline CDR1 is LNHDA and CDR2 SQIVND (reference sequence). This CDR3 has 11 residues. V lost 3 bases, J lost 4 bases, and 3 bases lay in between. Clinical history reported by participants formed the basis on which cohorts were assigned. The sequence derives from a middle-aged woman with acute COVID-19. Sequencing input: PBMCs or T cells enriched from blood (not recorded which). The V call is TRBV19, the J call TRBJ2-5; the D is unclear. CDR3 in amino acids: CASSIRETQYF. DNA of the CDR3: TGTGCCAGTAGTATTCGAGAGACCCAGTACTTC.